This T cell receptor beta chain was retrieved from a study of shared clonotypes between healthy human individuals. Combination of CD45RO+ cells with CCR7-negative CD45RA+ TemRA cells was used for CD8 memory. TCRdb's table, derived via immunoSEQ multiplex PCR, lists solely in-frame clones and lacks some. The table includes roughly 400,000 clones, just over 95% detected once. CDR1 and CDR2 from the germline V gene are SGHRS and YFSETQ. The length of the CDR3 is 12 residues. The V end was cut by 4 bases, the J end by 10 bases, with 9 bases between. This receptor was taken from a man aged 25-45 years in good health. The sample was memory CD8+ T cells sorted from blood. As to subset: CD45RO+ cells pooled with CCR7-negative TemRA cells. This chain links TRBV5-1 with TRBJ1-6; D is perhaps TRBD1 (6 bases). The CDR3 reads CASSPGTSPLHF. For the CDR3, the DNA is TGCGCCAGCAGCCCGGGGACATCACCCCTCCACTTT.